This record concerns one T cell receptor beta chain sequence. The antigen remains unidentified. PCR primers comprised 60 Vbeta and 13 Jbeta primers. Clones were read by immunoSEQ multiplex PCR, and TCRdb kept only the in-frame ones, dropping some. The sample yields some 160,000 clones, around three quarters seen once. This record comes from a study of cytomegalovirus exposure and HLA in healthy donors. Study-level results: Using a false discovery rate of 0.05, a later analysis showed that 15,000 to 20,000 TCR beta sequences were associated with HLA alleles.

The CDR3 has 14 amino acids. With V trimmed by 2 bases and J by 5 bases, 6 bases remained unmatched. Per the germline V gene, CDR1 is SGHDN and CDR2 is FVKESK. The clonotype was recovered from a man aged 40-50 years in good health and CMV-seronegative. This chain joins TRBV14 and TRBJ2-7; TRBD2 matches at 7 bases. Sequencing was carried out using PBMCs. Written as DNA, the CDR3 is TGTGCCAGCAGCCAATCCGGGACTATCGACGAGCAGTACTTC. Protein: CASSQSGTIDEQYF. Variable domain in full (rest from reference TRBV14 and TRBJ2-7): EAGVTQFPSHSVIEKGQTVTLRCDPISGHDNLYWYRRVMGKEIKFLLHFVKESKQDESGMPNNRFLAERTGGTYSTLKVQPAELEDSGVYFCASSQSGTIDEQYFGPGTRLTVT.